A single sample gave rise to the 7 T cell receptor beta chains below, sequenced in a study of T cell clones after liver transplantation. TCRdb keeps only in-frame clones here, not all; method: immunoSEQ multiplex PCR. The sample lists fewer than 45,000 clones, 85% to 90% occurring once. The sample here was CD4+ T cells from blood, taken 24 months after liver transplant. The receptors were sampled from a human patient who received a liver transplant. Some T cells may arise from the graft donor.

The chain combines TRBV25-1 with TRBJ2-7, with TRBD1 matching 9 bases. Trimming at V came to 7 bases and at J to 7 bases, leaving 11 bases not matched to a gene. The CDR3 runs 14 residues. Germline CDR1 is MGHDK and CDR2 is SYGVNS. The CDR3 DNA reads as TGTGCCAGCATTGCGGGACAGGGTTTGGGGGAGCAGTACTTC. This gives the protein CASIAGQGLGEQYF.

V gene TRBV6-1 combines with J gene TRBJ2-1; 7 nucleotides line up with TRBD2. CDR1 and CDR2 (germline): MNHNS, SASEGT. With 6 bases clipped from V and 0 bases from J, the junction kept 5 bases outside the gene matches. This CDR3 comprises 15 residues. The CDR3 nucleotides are TGTGCCAGCAGAGAGGGGAGGGGCTCCTACAATGAGCAGTTCTTC. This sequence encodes CASREGRGSYNEQFF.

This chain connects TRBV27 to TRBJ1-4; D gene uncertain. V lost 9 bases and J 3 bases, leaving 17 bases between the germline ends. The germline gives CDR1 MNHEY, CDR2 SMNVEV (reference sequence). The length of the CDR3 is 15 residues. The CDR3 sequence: CASKGSGAPNEKLFF. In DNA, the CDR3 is TGTGCCAGTAAGGGTTCAGGAGCTCCTAATGAAAAACTGTTTTTT.

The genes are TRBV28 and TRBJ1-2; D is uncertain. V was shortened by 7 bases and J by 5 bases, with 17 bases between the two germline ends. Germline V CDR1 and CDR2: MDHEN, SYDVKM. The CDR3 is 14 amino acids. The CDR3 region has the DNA TGTGCCAGCACAACCGGGATCTTGACTTATGGCTACACCTTC. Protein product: CASTTGILTYGYTF.

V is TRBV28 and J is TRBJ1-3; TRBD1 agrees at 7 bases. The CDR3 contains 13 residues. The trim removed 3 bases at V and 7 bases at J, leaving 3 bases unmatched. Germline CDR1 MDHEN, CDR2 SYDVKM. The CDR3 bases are TGTGCCAGCAGTTTCAGACAGGGTAACACCATATATTTT. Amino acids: CASSFRQGNTIYF.

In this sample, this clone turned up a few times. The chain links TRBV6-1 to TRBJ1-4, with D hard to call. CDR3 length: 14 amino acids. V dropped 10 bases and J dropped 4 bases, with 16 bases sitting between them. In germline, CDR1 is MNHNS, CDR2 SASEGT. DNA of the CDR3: TGTGCCACCTCCCCCAGAAGTCTTAATGAAAAACTGTTTTTT. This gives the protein CATSPRSLNEKLFF.

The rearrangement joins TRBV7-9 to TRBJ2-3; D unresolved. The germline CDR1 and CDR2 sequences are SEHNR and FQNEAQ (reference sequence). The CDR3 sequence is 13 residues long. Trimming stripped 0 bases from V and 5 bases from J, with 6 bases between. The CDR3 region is CASSLASGDTQYF. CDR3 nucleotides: TGTGCCAGCAGCTTAGCTTCTGGAGATACGCAGTATTTT.